Shown below are 17 T cell receptor beta chains from a single sample sequenced in a study of blood T cell repertoires in COVID-19. Libraries were prepared by immunoSEQ multiplex PCR; TCRdb keeps only in-frame clonotypes and omits some of them. The data hold under 450,000 clones, with approximately 87% observed a single time. Sequencing used PBMCs or T cells enriched from blood (not recorded which). Source of these receptors: a man in his thirties or forties who had recovered from COVID-19.

The chain recombines TRBV19 with TRBJ1-5, with TRBD1 matching 10 bases. Germline trimming cut 6 bases from V and 5 bases from J; bases unmatched to any gene: 4. The CDR3 runs to 14 residues. Germline loops: CDR1 LNHDA, CDR2 SQIVND (reference sequence). The CDR3 region is CASSQDRGDQPQHF. The CDR3 bases are TGTGCCAGTAGCCAGGACAGGGGGGATCAGCCCCAGCATTTT.

The chain has TRBV5-1 and TRBJ2-4; D is perhaps TRBD2 (6 bases). Trimming removed 5 bases from V and 0 bases from J, with 24 bases in between. In germline, CDR1 is SGHRS, CDR2 YFSETQ. This CDR3 is 19 amino acids long. The CDR3: CASRSRVGRTTLAKNIQYF. CDR3 bases: TGCGCCAGCAGGTCCCGGGTCGGGAGAACGACCTTAGCCAAAAACATTCAGTACTTC.

V and J are TRBV10-3 and TRBJ1-5; D remains ambiguous. Trimming stripped 3 bases from V and 5 bases from J, with 11 bases between. CDR1 and CDR2 (germline): ENHRY, SYGVKD. CDR3 size: 14 residues. The CDR3 sequence is CAISEREGDQPQHF. CDR3 nucleotide sequence: TGTGCCATCAGTGAACGGGAAGGTGATCAGCCCCAGCATTTT.

Remarks on this clone: Other DNA sequences in this sample translate to the same CDR3. The chain has TRBV7-9 and TRBJ1-2, with D uncertain. Germline V gene lookup returns CDR1 SEHNR and CDR2 FQNEAQ (reference sequence). This CDR3 has 13 residues. V was clipped by 2 bases and J by 0 bases, with 4 bases between them. CDR3 DNA sequence: TGTGCCAGCAGCTTACTGTCTAACTATGGCTACACCTTC. Translation: CASSLLSNYGYTF.

V usage is TRBV6-4 and J usage is TRBJ2-1; 10 nucleotides align to TRBD1. With V trimmed by 2 bases and J by 3 bases, 1 base remained unmatched. The length of the CDR3 is 15 residues. Germline V gives CDR1 MRHNA, CDR2 SNTAGT. CDR3 DNA: TGTGCCAGCAGTGACAGGACAGGGGGCTACAATGAGCAGTTCTTC. Its protein is CASSDRTGGYNEQFF.

This chain connects TRBV4-1 to TRBJ2-7; D may be TRBD2 (5 bases). The CDR3 loop spans 13 amino acids. Germline V gene sequence: CDR1 MGHRA, CDR2 YSYEKL. Between the trimmed V and J ends, which lost 3 bases and 1 base, there was a span of 7 bases. Here the CDR3 DNA reads TGCGCCAGCAGCCAGGAGGATTCCTACGAGCAGTACTTC. Its translation is CASSQEDSYEQYF.

The V gene is TRBV5-6, the J gene TRBJ1-1, with D perhaps matching TRBD1 (6 bases). The CDR3 totals 16 residues. Trimming took off 4 bases at V and 1 base at J, with 17 bases between the two ends. Germline V gene data show CDR1 as SGHDT and CDR2 as YYEEEE. This chain's CDR3 is CASSLFRSQGNTEAFF. CDR3 DNA sequence: TGTGCCAGCAGCCTATTCCGATCACAGGGGAACACTGAAGCTTTCTTT.

The CDR3 nucleotides read TGTGCCAGCAAGGCCCTCGGGGGCACTGAAGCTTTCTTT. Amino acid sequence: CASKALGGTEAFF. The chain couples TRBV12-3 or TRBV12-4 to TRBJ1-1, with a possible D match to TRBD1 (5 bases). The V end was cut by 7 bases, the J end by 4 bases, with 13 bases between. The CDR3 is 13 residues long.

J is TRBJ2-2 and V is TRBV6-1; TRBD1 aligns across 10 bases. The CDR3 runs to 17 residues. Germline V gene sequence: CDR1 MNHNS, CDR2 SASEGT. The V and J ends lost 2 bases and 1 base, in that order; junction bases with no gene match: 4. CDR3 region: CASSETTGGMNTGELFF. The DNA for the CDR3 is TGTGCCAGCAGTGAAACGACAGGGGGCATGAACACCGGGGAGCTGTTTTTT.

This clone was picked up one time. The CDR3 loop is CASRRQVDQPQHF. In nucleotides, the CDR3 is TGTGCCAGCAGGCGACAGGTCGATCAGCCCCAGCATTTT. The chain recombines TRBV6-5 with TRBJ1-5, with D possibly being TRBD1 (6 bases). V gave up 6 bases and J gave up 5 bases, with 11 bases separating them. The CDR3 extends over 13 amino acids. Germline V CDR1 and CDR2: MNHEY, SVGAGI.

This CDR3 reads CASGGHRSDTQYF. The DNA for the CDR3 is TGTGCCTCGGGGGGCCATCGGTCGGATACGCAGTATTTT. This chain connects TRBV30 to TRBJ2-3, with D possibly matching TRBD2 (7 bases). The CDR3 has 13 amino acids. CDR1 is GTSNPN, CDR2 SVGIG, per germline (reference sequence). V was trimmed by 7 bases and J by 6 bases, leaving 17 bases between them.

The chain carries TRBV7-2 and TRBJ1-2; D uncertain. In germline, CDR1 is SGHTA, CDR2 FQGNSA. V dropped 2 bases and J dropped 2 bases, with 9 bases sitting between them. The CDR3 sequence is 14 residues long. The DNA for the CDR3 is TGTGCCAGCAGCTTAATTGCTGAGAACTATGGCTACACCTTC. Protein sequence: CASSLIAENYGYTF.

The chain combines TRBV7-6 with TRBJ2-2, with a weak D call TRBD1 (7 bases). Trimming removed 2 bases at V and 0 bases at J, with 16 bases between. The CDR3 sequence is 18 residues long. Germline V gene lookup returns CDR1 SGHVS and CDR2 FNYEAQ. This chain's CDR3 is CASSLIGGTVSNTGELFF. The DNA for the CDR3 is TGTGCCAGCAGCTTAATCGGCGGGACAGTTTCGAACACCGGGGAGCTGTTTTTT. The full variable domain, in which reference TRBV7-6 and TRBJ2-2 provide the parts outside the CDR3, is GAGVSQSPRYKVTKRGQDVALRCDPISGHVSLYWYRQALGQGPEFLTYFNYEAQQDKSGLPNDRFSAERPEGSISTLTIQRTEQRDSAMYRCASSLIGGTVSNTGELFFGEGSRLTVL.

The genes are TRBV28 and TRBJ1-1; the D gene is possibly TRBD1 (6 bases). The CDR3 consists of 15 residues. Germline V lookup: CDR1 MDHEN, CDR2 SYDVKM. Trimming removed 6 bases from V and 4 bases from J, with 18 bases in between. CDR3 sequence: CASRTPGTSGTEAFF. The CDR3 DNA reads TGTGCCAGCAGGACCCCCGGGACAAGTGGCACTGAAGCTTTCTTT. The full variable domain, rest sourced from reference TRBV28 and TRBJ1-1, is DVKVTQSSRYLVKRTGEKVFLECVQDMDHENMFWYRQDPGLGLRLIYFSYDVKMKEKGDIPEGYSVSREKKERFSLILESASTNQTSMYLCASRTPGTSGTEAFFGQGTRLTVV.

J is TRBJ1-5 and V is TRBV19, with TRBD1 identical over 9 bases. The CDR3 is made up of 16 amino acids. Germline V gene sequence: CDR1 LNHDA, CDR2 SQIVND (reference sequence). The ends lost 1 base at V and 4 bases at J; junction bases unmatched: 5. As DNA, the CDR3 is TGTGCCAGTAGTATAGGGACAGGGGTTTGGAATCAGCCCCAGCATTTT. Translating gives CASSIGTGVWNQPQHF.

About this clone: One junction end does not reproduce the germline sequence, and a read error may be involved. The chain uses TRBV29-1 and TRBJ1-2, with D possibly matching TRBD1 (5 bases). From germline, CDR1 is SQVTM and CDR2 ANQGSEA. This CDR3 has 13 amino acids. The DNA of the CDR3 is TGCAGCGCTGAACCAGGGAACGTCGCTGGCTACACCTTC. It specifies CSAEPGNVAGYTF.

This sequence joins TRBV11-2 and TRBJ2-5, with 14 bases lining up with TRBD2. V lost 3 bases, J lost 4 bases, and 1 base stayed unmatched. This CDR3 has 15 amino acids. Germline-derived CDR1 and CDR2 are SGHAT and FQNNGV. The CDR3 DNA is TGTGCCAGCAGCTTTGGACTAGCGGGGGGAGAGACCCAGTACTTC. Its translation: CASSFGLAGGETQYF.